This T cell receptor (beta chain) was documented in a study of OX40 agonist ivuxolimab in advanced cancers. Overall study results and limits: CD4+ and CD8+ blood T cells expanded clonally by week 6 at 0.1 to 3.0 mg/kg.

As concerns this clone: Its antigen is still unknown.

CDR1 SGDLS and CDR2 YYNGEE come from the germline V gene. CDR3 length: 15 residues. V shed 0 bases and J shed 3 bases, with 12 bases lying between them. Sequenced by immunoSEQ multiplex PCR; TCRdb stores in-frame clones only, minus some. This table holds about 60,000 clones, roughly nine tenths found once. The rearrangement joins TRBV9 to TRBJ1-1; unclear D gene. The input for sequencing was CD4+ or CD8+ T cells sorted from blood, taken in a trial of the OX40 agonist ivuxolimab. The sequence came from an adult with an advanced solid tumor such as melanoma, head and neck, liver or kidney cancer. The chain's CDR3 is CASSVGFGEDTEAFF. CDR3 coding DNA: TGTGCCAGCAGCGTAGGGTTCGGAGAGGACACTGAAGCTTTCTTT.